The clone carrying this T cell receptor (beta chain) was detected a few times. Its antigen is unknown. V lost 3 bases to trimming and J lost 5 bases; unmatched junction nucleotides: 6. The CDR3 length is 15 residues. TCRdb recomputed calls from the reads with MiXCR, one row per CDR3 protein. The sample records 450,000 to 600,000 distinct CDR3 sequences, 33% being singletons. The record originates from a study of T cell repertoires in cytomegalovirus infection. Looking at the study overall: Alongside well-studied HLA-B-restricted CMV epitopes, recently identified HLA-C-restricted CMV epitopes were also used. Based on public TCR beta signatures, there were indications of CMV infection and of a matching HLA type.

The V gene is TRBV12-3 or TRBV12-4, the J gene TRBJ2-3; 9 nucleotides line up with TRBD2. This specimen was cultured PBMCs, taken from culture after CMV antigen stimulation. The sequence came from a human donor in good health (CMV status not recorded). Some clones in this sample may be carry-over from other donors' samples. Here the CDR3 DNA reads TGTGCCAGCAGTTTGGCTAGCGGGATTAGAGATACGCAGTATTTT. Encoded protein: CASSLASGIRDTQYF.